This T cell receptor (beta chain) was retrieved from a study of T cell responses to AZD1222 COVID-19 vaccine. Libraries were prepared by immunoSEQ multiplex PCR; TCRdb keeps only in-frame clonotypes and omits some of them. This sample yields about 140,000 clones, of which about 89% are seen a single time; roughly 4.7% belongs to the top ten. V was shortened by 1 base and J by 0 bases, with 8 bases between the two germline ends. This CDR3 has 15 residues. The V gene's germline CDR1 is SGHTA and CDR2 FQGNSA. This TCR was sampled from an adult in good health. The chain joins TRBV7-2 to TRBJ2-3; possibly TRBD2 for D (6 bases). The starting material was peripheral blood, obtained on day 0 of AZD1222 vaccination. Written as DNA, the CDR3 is TGTGCCAGCAGCTTAGTTGGGACTAGCACAGATACGCAGTATTTT. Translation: CASSLVGTSTDTQYF.